This T cell receptor beta chain was found in a study of blood T cell repertoires in COVID-19. About the research overall: The analysed material was cDNA or gDNA that came from T cells, B-cell-depleted T cells, or PBMCs.

Authors' data handling: Amplification with reference gene primers provided the estimates of nucleated cell counts. Profiling relied on immunoSEQ multiplex PCR, and the TCRdb table lists in-frame clones only, not all of them. The V and J calls and clone size come from that table; D and trimming were worked out from the DNA. The sample records 99,000 or so clones, 84% being singletons. Material for sequencing was peripheral blood. The receptor was derived from a man in his 70s with active or convalescent COVID-19.

CDR3 amino acids: CASSQRTAEKLFF. Written as DNA, the CDR3 is TGTGCCAGCAGCCAACGAACAGCTGAAAAACTGTTTTTT. The chain joins TRBV3-1 (or the pseudogene TRBV3-2) to TRBJ1-4, with D uncertain. The germline V gene has CDR1 LGHDT and CDR2 YNNKEL (reference sequence). There are 13 residues in the CDR3. V lost 2 bases, J lost 7 bases, and 8 bases lay in between.